Each of the 3 T cell receptor beta chains below was sequenced from the same sample in a study of OX40 agonist ivuxolimab in advanced cancers. Clones were read by immunoSEQ multiplex PCR, and TCRdb kept only the in-frame ones, dropping some. This repertoire shows roughly 60,000 clones, around nine tenths found once; its top ten account for approximately 0.61%. The sample here was CD4+ or CD8+ T cells sorted from blood, taken in a trial of the OX40 agonist ivuxolimab. All receptors derive from an adult with an advanced solid tumor such as melanoma, head and neck, liver or kidney cancer.

This chain joins TRBV9 and TRBJ2-7; D gene ambiguous. Germline-derived CDR1 and CDR2 are SGDLS and YYNGEE. This CDR3 comprises 13 residues. Trimming stripped 0 bases from V and 6 bases from J, with 10 bases between. The CDR3 reads CASSVDVDFEQYF. The CDR3 DNA follows: TGTGCCAGCAGCGTAGACGTAGATTTCGAGCAGTACTTC.

V is TRBV7-2 and J is TRBJ2-1, with a possible D match to TRBD2 (5 bases). CDR1 is SGHTA and CDR2 is FQGNSA in the germline V gene. Deletions cut 5 bases from V and 8 bases from J, with 19 bases between. CDR3 size: 15 residues. CDR3 sequence reads: CASSPGLAWVHEQFF. The CDR3 DNA follows: TGTGCCAGCAGCCCCGGACTGGCTTGGGTGCATGAGCAGTTCTTC.

This chain connects TRBV25-1 to TRBJ2-1; TRBD2 agrees at 9 bases. Germline assignment: CDR1 MGHDK and CDR2 SYGVNS. With V trimmed by 3 bases and J by 4 bases, 4 bases remained unmatched. The CDR3 consists of 15 residues. Written as DNA, the CDR3 is TGTGCCAGCAGTGACATCCTAGCGGGATACAATGAGCAGTTCTTC. It is translated as CASSDILAGYNEQFF.